The sequence of this TCR beta chain was determined in a study of PD-1 blockade in mismatch repair-deficient tumors. Sequencing used immunoSEQ multiplex PCR; TCRdb keeps in-frame clones, though not all of them. Among around 52,000 clones listed, approximately 84% were seen once. Notes on this clone: What it recognizes is unknown.

All patients were mismatch repair deficient, assessed by either PCR or immunohistochemistry. TCRs were sequenced from a few patients responding to pembrolizumab. There are 14 residues in the CDR3. The germline CDR1 and CDR2 sequences are SEHNR and FQNEAQ (reference sequence). V shed 8 bases, J shed 5 bases, and the junction held 11 bases outside the gene matches. Study-level points and caveats: Tumor-resident clones, often undetectable pretreatment in blood, expanded then contracted after pembrolizumab.

The chain carries TRBV7-9 and TRBJ2-5; TRBD2 aligns across 7 bases. This sequence originates from an adult with mismatch repair-deficient cancer. The input for sequencing was peripheral blood, taken 20 weeks after starting pembrolizumab. CDR3 sequence (DNA): TGTGCCAGCGGGCGGGGTAGCGGGTCTGAGACCCAGTACTTC. It encodes CASGRGSGSETQYF.